Following are 31 T cell receptor beta chains from one sample sequenced in a study of immune reconstitution after stem cell transplant in scleroderma. TCRdb re-analysed the RT-PCR reads in MiXCR, keeping a single row per CDR3 protein. Seen here are about 1,900 distinct CDR3 sequences, roughly 14% observed once, and the top ten hold roughly two thirds. Sample acquisition took place before or after autologous hematopoietic stem cell transplantation (not recorded which). The receptors stem from a female donor with systemic sclerosis.

By frequency in the sample, this clonotype is medium-sized. The chain couples TRBV28 to TRBJ1-6, with D unclear. Deletions cut 2 bases from V and 2 bases from J, with 22 bases between. Per the germline V gene, CDR1 is MDHEN and CDR2 is SYDVKM. This CDR3 has 20 residues. CDR3 bases: TGTGCCAGCAGTTTAAAGGTCCGGCAGACCAGGAGGACCTATAATTCACCCCTCCACTTT. Protein product: CASSLKVRQTRRTYNSPLHF.

This chain links TRBV7-3 with TRBJ2-2; no clear D. Trimming removed 0 bases at V and 0 bases at J, with 8 bases between. This CDR3 contains 16 residues. Germline lookup yields CDR1 SGHTA and CDR2 FQGTGA. CDR3 loop: CASSLTGRPNTGELFF. The CDR3 DNA follows: TGTGCCAGCAGCTTAACAGGCAGACCGAACACCGGGGAGCTGTTTTTT.

The chain combines TRBV15 with TRBJ1-5; possible D gene TRBD1, 5 bases. The CDR3 is 14 amino acids. Germline-derived CDR1 and CDR2 are LNHNV and YYDKDF (reference sequence). V was trimmed by 5 bases and J by 1 base, leaving 9 bases between them. CDR3 nucleotides: TGTGCCACCAGCGCAGGGACCAGCAATCAGCCCCAGCATTTT. Its translation is CATSAGTSNQPQHF.

This clonotype is termed medium-sized. V usage is TRBV6-1 and J usage is TRBJ1-2; D perhaps matches TRBD1 (6 bases). V was cut by 6 bases and J by 0 bases, with 17 bases left in between. CDR3 length: 16 amino acids. Germline values: CDR1 MNHNS, CDR2 SASEGT. CDR3 sequence reads: CASSQRGTSANYGYTF. In DNA, the CDR3 is TGTGCCAGCAGCCAAAGGGGGACGTCAGCTAACTATGGCTACACCTTC.

This clonotype is medium-sized by share. This CDR3 reads CASSPTGTGYEAFF. The CDR3 DNA follows: TGTGCCAGCAGCCCAACCGGGACAGGGTATGAAGCTTTCTTT. This chain links TRBV11-2 with TRBJ1-1; 9 nucleotides match TRBD1. The V segment lost 5 bases and the J segment 7 bases; nucleotides outside the gene matches: 8. The length of the CDR3 is 14 residues. Germline CDR1 and CDR2: SGHAT and FQNNGV.

By proportion, this clonotype is large. The rearrangement joins TRBV7-2 to TRBJ1-2; D gene unclear. V dropped 11 bases and J dropped 3 bases, with 16 bases sitting between them. CDR1 is SGHTA and CDR2 is FQGNSA in the germline V gene. The CDR3 is made up of 13 amino acids. The CDR3 region has the DNA TGTGCCGGGGAGGACGGCGCTGACTATGGCTACACCTTC. Translated: CAGEDGADYGYTF.

This clonotype has only a few counts. The rearrangement links TRBV15 to TRBJ1-2; tentative D call: TRBD1 (6 bases). CDR3 size: 14 residues. Germline V gene data show CDR1 as LNHNV and CDR2 as YYDKDF (reference sequence). Trimming took 3 bases from V and 5 from J, leaving 13 bases between them. In nucleotides, the CDR3 is TGTGCCACCAGCAGCGATATGAGGGGGTATGGCTACACCTTC. It encodes CATSSDMRGYGYTF.

By frequency in the sample, this clonotype is medium-sized. This chain connects TRBV5-1 to TRBJ1-1; tentatively, D is TRBD1 (5 bases). Germline CDR1 is SGHRS and CDR2 is YFSETQ. Deletions cut 3 bases from V and 1 base from J, with 10 bases between. CDR3 length: 14 residues. CDR3 amino acids: CASSSDSGNTEAFF. The CDR3 bases are TGCGCCAGCAGCTCTGACAGTGGGAACACTGAAGCTTTCTTT.

This clonotype is medium-sized (0.01 to 0.1%) in the sample. The chain combines TRBV27 with TRBJ1-5, with D unresolved. Per germline, CDR1 MNHEY and CDR2 SMNVEV (reference sequence). Trimming shortened V by 2 bases and J by 5 bases, and 13 bases separated the two germline ends. The CDR3 runs to 15 residues. The CDR3 coding sequence is TGTGCCAGCAGTTTAAAAACCCAGACCCATCAGCCCCAGCATTTT. Translated: CASSLKTQTHQPQHF.

As concerns this clonotype: Just one base apart from a much larger clone, this may be a read error. The V gene is TRBV7-2, the J gene TRBJ1-5; D is uncertain. The CDR3 consists of 16 residues. Germline V gene lookup returns CDR1 SGHTA and CDR2 FQGNSA. The germline V and J ends were trimmed by 1 base and 2 bases, with 12 bases remaining between them. Written as DNA, the CDR3 is TGTGCCAGCAGCTTAGATGCGGGGTTTGGCAATCAGCCCCAGCATTTT. Translation: CASSLDAGFGNQPQHF.

In this sample, this clonotype turned up a few times. This may come from a read error, since a much larger clone is one base off. This rearrangement joins TRBV5-5 to TRBJ2-7; 9 nucleotides line up with TRBD2. V shed 6 bases, J shed 2 bases, and the junction held 9 bases outside the gene matches. Germline V gene lookup returns CDR1 SGHKS and CDR2 YYEKEE (reference sequence). This CDR3 spans 15 amino acids. CDR3 in amino acids: CASTARAGGPYEQYF. DNA for the CDR3: TGTGCCAGCACCGCTAGGGCGGGGGGGCCCTACGAGCAGTACTTC.

This clonotype came up a few times. This rearrangement joins TRBV7-7 to TRBJ2-1; D is uncertain. Germline V gene data show CDR1 as SSHAT and CDR2 as FNYEAQ (reference sequence). The CDR3 consists of 13 residues. Trimming took off 2 bases at V and 4 bases at J, with 6 bases between the two ends. The CDR3 region is CASSLTRYNEQFF. CDR3 bases: TGTGCCAGCAGCTTAACCAGATACAATGAGCAGTTCTTC.

This rearrangement joins TRBV5-6 to TRBJ2-7; D gene unclear. V lost 0 bases and J 2 bases, leaving 15 bases between the germline ends. CDR1 SGHDT and CDR2 YYEEEE come from the germline V gene. The CDR3 is 16 residues long. CDR3 sequence (DNA): TGTGCCAGCAGCTTGGTTAGAAGCGTCCCTCCCTACGAGCAGTACTTC. It specifies CASSLVRSVPPYEQYF.

This clonotype is medium-sized by share. The chain recombines TRBV3-1 with TRBJ1-5, with D unclear. The germline V gene encodes CDR1 LGHDT and CDR2 YNNKEL (reference sequence). This CDR3 spans 16 amino acids. Trimming pared 1 base from V and 1 base from J, leaving 11 bases between. This CDR3 is CASSQGADPSNQPQHF. The DNA for the CDR3 is TGTGCCAGCAGCCAAGGGGCAGACCCCAGCAATCAGCCCCAGCATTTT.

This clonotype qualifies as medium-sized (0.01 to 0.1%). The V gene is TRBV20-1, the J gene TRBJ1-2; D is perhaps TRBD1 (6 bases). This CDR3 is built from 14 residues. CDR1 and CDR2 (germline): DFQATT, SNEGSKA (reference sequence). Trimming removed 5 bases at V and 7 bases at J, with 20 bases between. The DNA of the CDR3 is TGCAGTGCTCCGTGGGCAGGGGTTCGGATTGGCTACACCTTC. This codes for CSAPWAGVRIGYTF.

This clonotype was detected many times. The chain uses TRBV5-1 and TRBJ2-7; D not certain. The CDR3 is 15 amino acids. CDR1 and CDR2 (germline): SGHRS, YFSETQ. Trimming took 1 base from V and 5 from J, leaving 16 bases between them. Here the CDR3 DNA reads TGCGCCAGCAGCTTGTATAGTCGGAAATCCGACGAGCAGTACTTC. As protein: CASSLYSRKSDEQYF.

This clonotype counts as medium-sized. This rearrangement joins TRBV2 to TRBJ1-6; D is ambiguous. The CDR3 is 14 amino acids. Germline CDR1 reads SNHLY; CDR2 reads FYNNEI. With 2 bases removed from V and 10 bases from J, the gap between germline ends came to 12 bases. The CDR3 is CASSEIGVLSPLHF. CDR3 coding DNA: TGTGCCAGCAGTGAAATCGGGGTTTTATCACCCCTCCACTTT.

The chain uses TRBV7-2 and TRBJ1-4; possible D gene TRBD1, 6 bases. Trimming took 3 bases from V and 5 from J, leaving 10 bases between them. Germline-derived CDR1 and CDR2 are SGHTA and FQGNSA. This CDR3 is 14 amino acids long. This CDR3 is CASSFGGPNEKLFF. For the CDR3, the DNA is TGTGCCAGCAGCTTCGGGGGCCCGAATGAAAAACTGTTTTTT.

The chain joins TRBV27 to TRBJ2-2; D ambiguous. This CDR3 contains 13 residues. Per the germline V gene, CDR1 is MNHEY and CDR2 is SMNVEV (reference sequence). V dropped 5 bases and J dropped 6 bases, with 10 bases sitting between them. The CDR3 sequence is CASSPVPAGELFF. CDR3 bases: TGTGCCAGCAGTCCCGTCCCTGCCGGGGAGCTGTTTTTT.

V gene TRBV29-1 combines with J gene TRBJ2-5; 8 bases map to TRBD1. This CDR3 is built from 15 residues. Germline V gene data show CDR1 as SQVTM and CDR2 as ANQGSEA. Losses at the gene ends were 6 bases for V and 4 bases for J; bases not matched to a gene: 13. DNA of the CDR3: TGCAGCGTCCGAGCTAAACAGGGGGTTGTAGAGACCCAGTACTTC. Translation: CSVRAKQGVVETQYF.

This clonotype was found a few times. This rearrangement joins TRBV20-1 to TRBJ2-3; TRBD1 or TRBD2 may be the D gene (7 bases each). Germline CDR1 DFQATT, CDR2 SNEGSKA (reference sequence). V lost 4 bases, J lost 5 bases, and 19 bases lay in between. The CDR3 has 15 amino acids. Here the CDR3 DNA reads TGCAGTGCTACCTCAGGGGGGGGTTGGGAAGATACGCAGTATTTT. Residues: CSATSGGGWEDTQYF.

This clonotype is deemed medium-sized. V is TRBV3-1 and J is TRBJ1-6; D remains ambiguous. The germline gives CDR1 LGHDT, CDR2 YNNKEL (reference sequence). Trimming cost V 2 bases and J 8 bases, with 13 bases left between them. The CDR3 contains 15 residues. The CDR3 protein is CASSQPRAGYSPLHF. In nucleotides, the CDR3 is TGTGCCAGCAGCCAACCCCGGGCCGGGTATTCACCCCTCCACTTT.

The sample holds a few counts of this clonotype. The V gene is TRBV5-5, the J gene TRBJ2-1; 7 bases map to TRBD2. V shed 3 bases, J shed 2 bases, and the junction held 11 bases outside the gene matches. CDR3 length: 17 residues. Germline CDR1 reads SGHKS; CDR2 reads YYEKEE (reference sequence). The CDR3 spells CASSSFGAGLTYNEQFF. CDR3 nucleotides: TGTGCCAGCAGCTCCTTCGGAGCGGGGTTAACCTACAATGAGCAGTTCTTC. Full variable domain (rest looked up from reference TRBV5-5 and TRBJ2-1): DAGVTQSPTHLIKTRGQQVTLRCSPISGHKSVSWYQQVLGQGPQFIFQYYEKEERGRGNFPDRFSARQFPNYSSELNVNALLLGDSALYLCASSSFGAGLTYNEQFFGPGTRLTVL.

In its sample, this clonotype is hyperexpanded. CDR3 bases: TGTGCCAGCAGCTTAAGGGCTAGCGGGGGGGCCGATACGCAGTATTTT. Its protein is CASSLRASGGADTQYF. The genes are TRBV13 and TRBJ2-3, with 12 bases aligning to TRBD2. The length of the CDR3 is 16 residues. Germline values: CDR1 PRHDT, CDR2 FYEKMQ (reference sequence). The trim removed 2 bases at V and 6 bases at J, leaving 6 bases unmatched.

Ten or more counts support this clonotype. The chain combines TRBV20-1 with TRBJ2-5, with 10 bases fitting TRBD2. The CDR3 runs 18 residues. Germline CDR1 DFQATT, CDR2 SNEGSKA (reference sequence). V dropped 6 bases and J dropped 1; count of bases not matched to a gene: 17. The DNA for the CDR3 is TGCAGTGCCAGTTCTGGGCTAGGCGGGACTAGCGTCCAAGAGACCCAGTACTTC. Protein product: CSASSGLGGTSVQETQYF.

By its share, this clonotype is large (0.1 to 1%). Compared with germline, one end of the junction differs, possibly owing to a read error. CDR3 DNA: TGTGCTAGCAGCCAGGGACTAGCGGCCTACAATGAGCAGTTCTTC. Its translation is CASSQGLAAYNEQFF. The chain recombines TRBV7-7 with TRBJ2-1; 11 nucleotides align to TRBD2. The CDR3 extends over 15 amino acids. Germline CDR1 is SSHAT and CDR2 is FNYEAQ (reference sequence).

This clonotype counts as medium-sized (0.01 to 0.1%). The genes are TRBV4-3 and TRBJ2-7; possible D gene TRBD1, 5 bases. Trimming shortened V by 4 bases and J by 2 bases, and 12 bases separated the two germline ends. CDR3 length equals 14 residues. Germline values: CDR1 LGHNA, CDR2 YSLEER. As DNA, the CDR3 is TGCGCCAGCAGCCCGGGTGTCAGGGCCTACGAGCAGTACTTC. This gives the protein CASSPGVRAYEQYF.

In this sample, this clonotype turned up a few times. The chain uses TRBV2 and TRBJ2-7; no clear D. CDR1 is SNHLY and CDR2 is FYNNEI in the germline V gene. V was pared by 7 bases and J by 3 bases, with 13 bases between. The CDR3 consists of 13 residues. The CDR3 nucleotides read TGTGCCAGCATTCTGGACGCAAACTACGAGCAGTACTTC. Translation gives CASILDANYEQYF. Using reference TRBV2 and TRBJ2-7 for the parts outside the CDR3, the full variable domain is EPEVTQTPSHQVTQMGQEVILRCVPISNHLYFYWYRQILGQKVEFLVSFYNNEISEKSEIFDDQFSVERPDGSNFTLKIRSTKLEDSAMYFCASILDANYEQYFGPGTRLTVT.

This clonotype is deemed medium-sized (0.01 to 0.1%). The rearrangement uses TRBV4-3 and TRBJ1-4; no firm D call. The germline V gene has CDR1 LGHNA and CDR2 YSLEER. V shed 0 bases and J shed 7 bases, with 12 bases lying between them. This CDR3 has 15 residues. The CDR3 here is CASSQDIQLSEKLFF. For the CDR3, the DNA is TGCGCCAGCAGCCAAGATATTCAGCTGTCTGAAAAACTGTTTTTT.

V and J are TRBV23-1 and TRBJ2-2; no reliable D call. TRBV23-1 is an ORF; its function is uncertain. Trimming took 0 bases from V and 5 from J, leaving 13 bases between them. The CDR3 loop spans 16 amino acids. CDR3 protein: CASSQSPRTRTGELFF. The CDR3 coding sequence is TGCGCCAGCAGTCAATCCCCCCGGACGAGAACCGGGGAGCTGTTTTTT.

The table lists this clonotype with a few counts. This may be a read error: a much more frequent sequence differs by one nucleotide. The gene calls are TRBV20-1 and TRBJ1-3; D call uncertain. V was pared by 3 bases and J by 0 bases, with 6 bases between. The CDR3 contains 13 residues. Looked up from germline, CDR1 is DFQATT and CDR2 is SNEGSKA (reference sequence). CDR3 DNA: TGCAGTGCTAGCCCTCGCTCTGGAAACACCATATATTTT. It is translated as CSASPRSGNTIYF.